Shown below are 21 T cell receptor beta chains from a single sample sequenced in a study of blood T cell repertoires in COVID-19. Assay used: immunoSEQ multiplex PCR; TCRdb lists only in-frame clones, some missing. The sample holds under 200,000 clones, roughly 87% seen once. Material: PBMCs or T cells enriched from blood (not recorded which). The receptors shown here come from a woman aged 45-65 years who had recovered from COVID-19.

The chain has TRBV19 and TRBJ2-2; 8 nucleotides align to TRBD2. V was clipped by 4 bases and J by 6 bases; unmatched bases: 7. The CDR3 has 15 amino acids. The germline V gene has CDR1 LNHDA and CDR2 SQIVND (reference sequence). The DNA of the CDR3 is TGTGCCAGTAGTAGAATACTAGCGGTGGCCGGGGAGCTGTTTTTT. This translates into CASSRILAVAGELFF.

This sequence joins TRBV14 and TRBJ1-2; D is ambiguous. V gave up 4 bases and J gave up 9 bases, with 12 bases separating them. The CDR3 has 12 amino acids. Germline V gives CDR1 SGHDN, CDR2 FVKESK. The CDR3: CASSPGSRRYTF. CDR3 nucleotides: TGTGCCAGCAGCCCCGGGTCTCGGCGCTACACCTTC.

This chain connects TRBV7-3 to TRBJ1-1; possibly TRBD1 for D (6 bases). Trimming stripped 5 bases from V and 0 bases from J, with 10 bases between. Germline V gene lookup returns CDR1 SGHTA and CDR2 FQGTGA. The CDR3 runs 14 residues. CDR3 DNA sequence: TGTGCCAGCAGCGCCGGGACAATGAACACTGAAGCTTTCTTT. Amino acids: CASSAGTMNTEAFF. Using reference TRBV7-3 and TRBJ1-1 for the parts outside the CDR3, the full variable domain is GAGVSQTPSNKVTEKGKYVELRCDPISGHTALYWYRQSLGQGPEFLIYFQGTGAADDSGLPNDRFFAVRPEGSVSTLKIQRTERGDSAVYLCASSAGTMNTEAFFGQGTRLTVV.

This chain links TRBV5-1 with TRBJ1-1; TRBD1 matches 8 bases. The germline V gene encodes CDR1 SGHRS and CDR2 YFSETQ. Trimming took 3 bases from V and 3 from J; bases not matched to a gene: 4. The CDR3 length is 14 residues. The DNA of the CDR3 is TGCGCCAGCAGCTCCTCGACAGGGGACACTGAAGCTTTCTTT. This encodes CASSSSTGDTEAFF.

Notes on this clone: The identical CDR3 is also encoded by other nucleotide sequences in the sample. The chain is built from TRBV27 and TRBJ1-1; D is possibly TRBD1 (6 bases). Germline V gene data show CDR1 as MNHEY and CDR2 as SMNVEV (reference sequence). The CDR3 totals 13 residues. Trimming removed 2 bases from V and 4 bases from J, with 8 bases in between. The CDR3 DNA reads TGTGCCAGCAGTTTAAGGGGGAGCACTGAAGCTTTCTTT. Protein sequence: CASSLRGSTEAFF.

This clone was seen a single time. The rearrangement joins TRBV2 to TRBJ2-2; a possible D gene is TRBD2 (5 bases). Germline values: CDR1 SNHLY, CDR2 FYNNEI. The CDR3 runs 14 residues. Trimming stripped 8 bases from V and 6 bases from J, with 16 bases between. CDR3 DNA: TGTGCCAGCTACCCCGGCCTCGGGGCCGGGGAGCTGTTTTTT. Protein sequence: CASYPGLGAGELFF.

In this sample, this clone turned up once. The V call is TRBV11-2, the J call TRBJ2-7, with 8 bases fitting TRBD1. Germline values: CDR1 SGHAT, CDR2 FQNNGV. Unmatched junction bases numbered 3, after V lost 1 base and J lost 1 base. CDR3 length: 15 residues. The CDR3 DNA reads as TGTGCCAGCAGCTTAGGGCAGGGGGCTTCCTACGAGCAGTACTTC. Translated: CASSLGQGASYEQYF.

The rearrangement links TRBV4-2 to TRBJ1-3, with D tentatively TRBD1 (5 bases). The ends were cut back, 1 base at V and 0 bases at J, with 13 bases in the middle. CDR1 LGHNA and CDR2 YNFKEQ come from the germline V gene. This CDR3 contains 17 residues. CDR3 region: CASSQGGRSYSGNTIYF. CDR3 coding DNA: TGTGCCAGCAGCCAAGGGGGCAGGAGTTACTCTGGAAACACCATATATTTT.

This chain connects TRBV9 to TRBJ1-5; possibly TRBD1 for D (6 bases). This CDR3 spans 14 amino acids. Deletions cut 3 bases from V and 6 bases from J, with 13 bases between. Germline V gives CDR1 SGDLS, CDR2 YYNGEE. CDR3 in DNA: TGTGCCAGCAGCGCGGGGGGGGCAGCTCAGCCCCAGCATTTT. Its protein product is CASSAGGAAQPQHF.

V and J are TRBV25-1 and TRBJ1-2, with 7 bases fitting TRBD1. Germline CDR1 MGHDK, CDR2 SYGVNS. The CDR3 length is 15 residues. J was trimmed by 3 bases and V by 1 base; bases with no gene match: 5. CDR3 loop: CASSELFTGDYGYTF. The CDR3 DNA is TGTGCCAGCAGTGAATTGTTTACAGGGGACTATGGCTACACCTTC.

The CDR3 spells CASSPGGSFDSPLHF. Written as DNA, the CDR3 is TGTGCCAGCAGTCCGGGGGGGTCGTTTGATTCACCCCTCCACTTT. The gene calls are TRBV6-5 and TRBJ1-6; perhaps TRBD1 as D (5 bases). CDR1 and CDR2 (germline): MNHEY, SVGAGI. V was clipped by 5 bases and J by 8 bases, with 16 bases between them. This CDR3 region has 15 residues.

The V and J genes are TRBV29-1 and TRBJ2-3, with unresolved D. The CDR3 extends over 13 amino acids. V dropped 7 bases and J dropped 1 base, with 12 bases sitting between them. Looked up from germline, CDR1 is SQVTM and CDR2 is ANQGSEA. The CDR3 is CSARPDRTDTQYF. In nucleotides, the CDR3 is TGCAGCGCCAGGCCCGACCGCACAGATACGCAGTATTTT.

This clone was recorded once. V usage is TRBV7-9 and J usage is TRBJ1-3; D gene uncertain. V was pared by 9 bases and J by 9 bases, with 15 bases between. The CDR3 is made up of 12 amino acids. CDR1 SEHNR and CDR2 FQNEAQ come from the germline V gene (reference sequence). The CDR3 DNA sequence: TGTGCCAGTCCTACCTCCTCGGGCACCATATATTTT. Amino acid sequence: CASPTSSGTIYF.

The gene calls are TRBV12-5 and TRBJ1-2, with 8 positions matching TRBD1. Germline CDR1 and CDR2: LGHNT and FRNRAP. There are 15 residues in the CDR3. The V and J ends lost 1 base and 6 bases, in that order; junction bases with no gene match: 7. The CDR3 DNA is TGTGCTAGTGGTTTGGAACTGGACAGGGCCCATGGCTACACCTTC. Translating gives CASGLELDRAHGYTF.

The CDR3 DNA reads as TGTGCCAGCAGTGAAATAGCGAATCAGCCCCAGCATTTT. Translation: CASSEIANQPQHF. This sequence joins TRBV6-1 and TRBJ1-5, with no clear D. Trimming stripped 2 bases from V and 4 bases from J, with 6 bases between. The CDR3 has 13 amino acids. The germline V gene has CDR1 MNHNS and CDR2 SASEGT.

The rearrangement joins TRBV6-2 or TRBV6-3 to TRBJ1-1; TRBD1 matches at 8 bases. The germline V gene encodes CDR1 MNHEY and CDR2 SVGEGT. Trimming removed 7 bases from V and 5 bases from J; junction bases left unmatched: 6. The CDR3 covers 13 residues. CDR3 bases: TGTGCCAGCATCCCACAGGGGGAGACTGAAGCTTTCTTT. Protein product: CASIPQGETEAFF.

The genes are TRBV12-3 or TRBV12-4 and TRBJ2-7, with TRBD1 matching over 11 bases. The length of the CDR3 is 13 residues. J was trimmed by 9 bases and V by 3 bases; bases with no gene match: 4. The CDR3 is CASSFGTGGTQYF. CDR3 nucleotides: TGTGCCAGCAGTTTCGGGACAGGGGGGACGCAGTACTTC.

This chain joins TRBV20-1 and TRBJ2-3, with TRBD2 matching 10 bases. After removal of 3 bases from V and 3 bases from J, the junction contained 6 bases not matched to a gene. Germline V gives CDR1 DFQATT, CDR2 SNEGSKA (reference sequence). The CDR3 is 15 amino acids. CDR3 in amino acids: CSASKLAGRTDTQYF. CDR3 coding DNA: TGCAGTGCTAGTAAACTAGCGGGACGTACAGATACGCAGTATTTT.

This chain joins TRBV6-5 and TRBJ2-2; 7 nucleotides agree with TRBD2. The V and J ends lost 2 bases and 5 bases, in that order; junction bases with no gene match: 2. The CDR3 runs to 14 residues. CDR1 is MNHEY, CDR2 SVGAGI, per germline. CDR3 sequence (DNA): TGTGCCAGCAGTTACGGCGGGAGTACCGGGGAGCTGTTTTTT. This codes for CASSYGGSTGELFF.

The DNA for the CDR3 is TGTGCCACCAGCCTAGGACAGACCTCCTATAATTCACCCCTCCACTTT. It is translated as CATSLGQTSYNSPLHF. The chain uses TRBV24-1 and TRBJ1-6; possible D gene TRBD1, 6 bases. Germline CDR1 reads KGHDR; CDR2 reads SFDVKD. The CDR3 contains 16 residues. Trimming left V 7 bases short and J 0 bases short, with 12 bases between.

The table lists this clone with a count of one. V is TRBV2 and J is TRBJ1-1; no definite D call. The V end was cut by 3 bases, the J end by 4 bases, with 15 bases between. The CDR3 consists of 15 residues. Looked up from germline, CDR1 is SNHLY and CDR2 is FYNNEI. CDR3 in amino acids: CASSEREVRTTEAFF. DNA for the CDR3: TGTGCCAGCAGTGAGCGGGAGGTCCGCACCACTGAAGCTTTCTTT.